Listed below are T cell receptor beta chains from one sample, sequenced in a study of T-cell memory formation after mild COVID-19. MiXCR was run by TCRdb on the 5' RACE reads, yielding one entry per CDR3 protein. The sample lists 200,000 or so distinct CDR3 sequences, 15% to 20% occurring once. Material: PBMCs or a T cell subset sorted from them (not recorded which). Receptors originate from an adult woman who had mild COVID-19 (a few samples of this study predate the infection). Cell type and time point are not known. The conserved cysteine and the conserved F or W are not part of the CDR3 here.

CDR3aa: ASSIGLAGGDNEQF
v_gene: TRBV12-3/TRBV12-4
j_gene: TRBJ2-1

CDR3aa: ASSKGDRGLGAF
v_gene: TRBV11-2
j_gene: TRBJ1-1

CDR3aa: SVAGGGTDTQY
v_gene: TRBV29-1
j_gene: TRBJ2-3

CDR3aa: SAPGGAQKKTGELF
v_gene: TRBV20-1
j_gene: TRBJ2-2

CDR3aa: ASSLASGQELF
v_gene: TRBV12-3/TRBV12-4
j_gene: TRBJ1-4

CDR3aa: ASSLVQAGELF
v_gene: TRBV5-5
j_gene: TRBJ2-2

CDR3aa: ASTLTTQETQY
v_gene: TRBV6-2/TRBV6-3
j_gene: TRBJ2-5

CDR3aa: ASSSSTSTDTQY
v_gene: TRBV11-2
j_gene: TRBJ2-3

CDR3aa: ASSQDPVNTEAF
v_gene: TRBV4-2
j_gene: TRBJ1-1

CDR3aa: ASSLETNSPLH
v_gene: TRBV7-9
j_gene: TRBJ1-6

CDR3aa: ASSLSPVQGYT
v_gene: TRBV5-5
j_gene: TRBJ1-2

CDR3aa: ASSYISGGANTGELF
v_gene: TRBV6-2/TRBV6-3
j_gene: TRBJ2-2

CDR3aa: ASSQAYSSGNTIY
v_gene: TRBV3-1
j_gene: TRBJ1-3

CDR3aa: ASSLPGQGTYEQY
v_gene: TRBV5-4
j_gene: TRBJ2-7

CDR3aa: ASSSRPLLVLLADTQY
v_gene: TRBV28
j_gene: TRBJ2-3

CDR3aa: ASSPGAGVTYEQY
v_gene: TRBV18
j_gene: TRBJ2-7

CDR3aa: SVLNPKKTNNEQF
v_gene: TRBV29-1
j_gene: TRBJ2-1

CDR3aa: ASSPSRGVTYEQY
v_gene: TRBV12-3/TRBV12-4
j_gene: TRBJ2-7

CDR3aa: ASSLEAGATEAF
v_gene: TRBV5-1
j_gene: TRBJ1-1

CDR3aa: ASSETPGTSGLGMETQY
v_gene: TRBV25-1
j_gene: TRBJ2-5

CDR3aa: AGGTGGYGELF
v_gene: TRBV12-3/TRBV12-4
j_gene: TRBJ2-2

CDR3aa: SARKGGSTDTQY
v_gene: TRBV20-1
j_gene: TRBJ2-3

CDR3aa: ASRVPQETQY
v_gene: TRBV5-1
j_gene: TRBJ2-5

CDR3aa: ASRKQGSTDTQY
v_gene: TRBV5-1
j_gene: TRBJ2-3

CDR3aa: ASSQDLGGNSPLH
v_gene: TRBV3-1
j_gene: TRBJ1-6

CDR3aa: ASSESQTSRYEQY
v_gene: TRBV6-1
j_gene: TRBJ2-7

CDR3aa: SARTPGAQYGYT
v_gene: TRBV20-1
j_gene: TRBJ1-2

CDR3aa: ASSFGTWNSPLH
v_gene: TRBV12-3/TRBV12-4
j_gene: TRBJ1-6

CDR3aa: ASSLVLTYEQY
v_gene: TRBV5-6
j_gene: TRBJ2-7

CDR3aa: ATSRDRLAGKVNYNEQF
v_gene: TRBV15
j_gene: TRBJ2-1

CDR3aa: SARGRLAGNEQF
v_gene: TRBV20-1
j_gene: TRBJ2-1

CDR3aa: SARDKSAGMVEAF
v_gene: TRBV20-1
j_gene: TRBJ1-1

CDR3aa: ASSLAGAAGQPQH
v_gene: TRBV5-6
j_gene: TRBJ1-5

CDR3aa: ASSLQGDHQPQH
v_gene: TRBV28
j_gene: TRBJ1-5

CDR3aa: ATSDWTENQPQH
v_gene: TRBV24-1
j_gene: TRBJ1-5

CDR3aa: ASSLETGRGEQF
v_gene: TRBV5-4
j_gene: TRBJ2-1